One sample yielded the 25 T cell receptor beta chains listed below, sequenced in a study of T cells expressing NK-cell markers. TCRdb re-called the 5' RACE reads; every CDR3 protein appears as one record, without DNA. This repertoire includes 500,000 to 700,000 distinct CDR3 sequences. Material for sequencing was blood T cells: a sorted CD56 or NKG2C T cell subset, CD4+ or CD8+ T cells, or bulk PBMC T cells (not recorded which). The receptors were sampled from a man younger than 30 in good health.

The rearrangement links TRBV25-1 to TRBJ1-2; TCRdb returns TRBD1, unconfirmable since there is no DNA. The germline V gene encodes CDR1 MGHDK and CDR2 SYGVNS. The CDR3 length is 14 residues. The CDR3 protein is CASSEGFGTGGNTF.

This chain uses TRBV6-5 with TRBJ2-3; TCRdb indicates TRBD1, and absent DNA this call remains unverified. The CDR3 extends over 15 amino acids. Germline V gives CDR1 MNHEY, CDR2 SVGAGI. The CDR3 sequence: CASRMTVAPTDTQYF.

This chain links TRBV15 with TRBJ2-3; TCRdb designates TRBD2, a call that cannot be tested without DNA. This CDR3 spans 15 amino acids. Germline CDR1 is LNHNV and CDR2 is YYDKDF (reference sequence). This CDR3 reads CATSIRTSETDTQYF.

The CDR3 sequence is CATTSGSQETQYF. The rearrangement uses TRBV15 and TRBJ2-5; TCRdb gives TRBD2 as the D gene, but with no DNA this cannot be confirmed. CDR1 is LNHNV and CDR2 is YYDKDF in the germline V gene (reference sequence). CDR3 length: 13 amino acids.

The CDR3 loop reads CASSVEAASFNEQFF. The gene calls are TRBV9 and TRBJ2-1; TCRdb designates TRBD1, a call that cannot be tested without DNA. There are 15 residues in the CDR3. Germline V gene sequence: CDR1 SGDLS, CDR2 YYNGEE.

V and J are TRBV5-1 and TRBJ2-5. The CDR3 runs 12 residues. Germline CDR1 reads SGHRS; CDR2 reads YFSETQ. CDR3 amino acids: CASSFGRETQYF. Together with reference TRBV5-1 and TRBJ2-5, the CDR3 gives the full variable domain: KAGVTQTPRYLIKTRGQQVTLSCSPISGHRSVSWYQQTPGQGLQFLFEYFSETQRNKGNFPGRFSGRQFSNSRSEMNVSTLELGDSALYLCASSFGRETQYFGPGTRLLVL.

This sequence joins TRBV2 and TRBJ2-7. In germline, CDR1 is SNHLY, CDR2 FYNNEI. The CDR3 has 14 amino acids. The CDR3: CASRAVAGILKQYF.

The chain uses TRBV5-1 and TRBJ2-7; TCRdb reports TRBD2, a call that lacks DNA to check it against. CDR1 SGHRS and CDR2 YFSETQ come from the germline V gene. This CDR3 region has 17 residues. This CDR3 is CASSPGLAGRTPTEQYF.

The rearrangement links TRBV3-1 to TRBJ2-3. Germline V CDR1 and CDR2: LGHDT, YNNKEL (reference sequence). The CDR3 totals 15 residues. CDR3 protein: CASSQTIILGDTQYF.

The chain employs TRBV7-2 and TRBJ2-1; TCRdb returns TRBD2, unconfirmable since there is no DNA. The length of the CDR3 is 16 residues. Germline loops: CDR1 SGHTA, CDR2 FQGNSA. CDR3 amino acids: CASSLVAGVVNNEQFF.

The chain uses TRBV24-1 and TRBJ2-1; TCRdb's assignment of TRBD2 cannot be checked, as there is no DNA. CDR3 length: 14 residues. Germline V gene sequence: CDR1 KGHDR, CDR2 SFDVKD. The CDR3 sequence: CATSDPIAGNEQFF.

The chain employs TRBV4-3 and TRBJ2-1; TCRdb's D call of TRBD2 is untestable without DNA. CDR1 LGHNA and CDR2 YSLEER come from the germline V gene. The CDR3 loop spans 15 amino acids. The CDR3 loop reads CASSQGSRGNNEQFF.

V usage is TRBV5-1 and J usage is TRBJ2-2; TCRdb picks TRBD2, but there is no DNA to check that call. This CDR3 has 21 amino acids. Germline CDR1 and CDR2: SGHRS and YFSETQ. The CDR3 loop is CASSLPRRSSGRPQNTGELFF.

This rearrangement joins TRBV5-1 to TRBJ2-3; the TRBD1 assignment by TCRdb is unverifiable without DNA. This CDR3 spans 11 amino acids. Germline V lookup: CDR1 SGHRS, CDR2 YFSETQ. The CDR3 spells CASGTGDTQYF.

This chain joins TRBV12-3 or TRBV12-4 and TRBJ2-2; TCRdb reports TRBD2, a call that lacks DNA to check it against. This CDR3 region has 15 residues. CDR3 region: CASSLAGGPRRELFF.

The rearrangement uses TRBV7-2 and TRBJ2-5; checking the TCRdb D call of TRBD2 is not possible without DNA. The CDR3 length is 12 residues. CDR1 is SGHTA and CDR2 is FQGNSA in the germline V gene. CDR3 protein: CASKVAGGTQYF.

The chain uses TRBV7-2 and TRBJ1-5; with no DNA, the TCRdb D assignment of TRBD1 cannot be verified. This CDR3 region has 15 residues. CDR1 is SGHTA and CDR2 is FQGNSA in the germline V gene. The CDR3: CASSPQGFNNQPQHF.

The chain recombines TRBV6-6 with TRBJ1-5; TCRdb designates TRBD1, a call that cannot be tested without DNA. CDR1 and CDR2 (germline): MNHNY, SVGAGI (reference sequence). The CDR3 runs to 13 residues. The CDR3 is CASRWTGDQPQHF.

The chain is built from TRBV7-2 and TRBJ2-7. The germline V gene encodes CDR1 SGHTA and CDR2 FQGNSA. The CDR3 sequence is 15 residues long. CDR3 protein: CASSLNAGHPMEQYF.

The V and J genes are TRBV9 and TRBJ2-7; TCRdb's D gene call, TRBD2, goes unchecked for lack of DNA. This CDR3 is 16 amino acids long. The germline CDR1 and CDR2 sequences are SGDLS and YYNGEE. This CDR3 reads CASSVGVGMEAYEQYF.

This chain links TRBV7-9 with TRBJ1-1; the D call from TCRdb, TRBD1, cannot be confirmed without DNA. The CDR3 extends over 15 amino acids. From germline, CDR1 is SEHNR and CDR2 FQNEAQ (reference sequence). The CDR3 here is CASSLADRDRTEAFF.

The rearrangement uses TRBV12-3 or TRBV12-4 and TRBJ2-3; TCRdb's D gene call, TRBD2, goes unchecked for lack of DNA. This CDR3 is built from 17 residues. CDR3 loop: CATVPPAGGLGTDTQYF.

The chain has TRBV29-1 and TRBJ1-3. The CDR3 loop spans 14 amino acids. Germline assignment: CDR1 SQVTM and CDR2 ANQGSEA. The CDR3 spells CSVEDPEAGNTIYF.

V is TRBV12-3 or TRBV12-4 and J is TRBJ2-5; without DNA, the TCRdb call of TRBD1 cannot be checked. The length of the CDR3 is 14 residues. The CDR3 spells CASSLGGKGEGQYF.

The rearrangement links TRBV25-1 to TRBJ2-7; there is no DNA to check the TCRdb D call of TRBD2. The CDR3 is 22 amino acids. CDR1 is MGHDK, CDR2 SYGVNS, per germline. CDR3 sequence: CASSRDRGFLGTSGLNTYEQYF.